The next 32 T cell receptor beta chains were all read from a single sample in a study of T cell repertoires in ileal Crohn's disease. Time point specified: neoterminal ileum biopsy at postoperative endoscopy, about 6 months after surgery. Using immunoSEQ multiplex PCR, the repertoire was profiled, and TCRdb retains in-frame clones only, with some absent. In the table there are a few thousand clones, about nine tenths of which are singletons. Sequencing was carried out using ileal tissue. These receptors originate from an adult with Crohn's disease.

The V call is TRBV10-3, the J call TRBJ2-1; D gene ambiguous. The CDR3 has 14 amino acids. The V gene's germline CDR1 is ENHRY and CDR2 SYGVKD. Trimming stripped 8 bases from V and 1 base from J, with 12 bases between. The CDR3 protein is CAISSGSSYNEQFF. The CDR3, as DNA: TGTGCCATCTCGTCCGGGTCTTCCTACAATGAGCAGTTCTTC.

V gene TRBV21-1 combines with J gene TRBJ2-1; the table's D call of TRBD1 was not tested on the DNA. TRBV21-1 is a known pseudogene. CDR3 size: 15 residues. The CDR3 nucleotides read TGTGCCAGCAGTTCTTACTCTACAGGGGGCACTGAGCAGTTCTTC. Protein sequence: CASSSYSTGGTEQFF.

The chain has TRBV11-2 and TRBJ2-2; no definite D call. The V gene's germline CDR1 is SGHAT and CDR2 FQNNGV. Trimming stripped 7 bases from V and 6 bases from J, with 6 bases between. The CDR3 totals 11 residues. The CDR3 DNA reads TGTGCCAGCACCCAGGCCGGGGAGCTGTTTTTT. Translating gives CASTQAGELFF. Full variable domain (missing parts from reference TRBV11-2 and TRBJ2-2): EAGVAQSPRYKIIEKRQSVAFWCNPISGHATLYWYQQILGQGPKLLIQFQNNGVVDDSQLPKDRFSAERLKGVDSTLKIQPAKLEDSAVYLCASTQAGELFFGEGSRLTVL.

The chain carries TRBV5-1 and TRBJ2-1; D unresolved. Germline V gives CDR1 SGHRS, CDR2 YFSETQ. V was trimmed by 0 bases and J by 4 bases, leaving 14 bases between them. This CDR3 has 16 residues. The CDR3 DNA is TGCGCCAGCAGCTTGGTCCAGACACAGATATACAATGAGCAGTTCTTC. Encoded protein: CASSLVQTQIYNEQFF. Full variable domain (rest looked up from reference TRBV5-1 and TRBJ2-1): KAGVTQTPRYLIKTRGQQVTLSCSPISGHRSVSWYQQTPGQGLQFLFEYFSETQRNKGNFPGRFSGRQFSNSRSEMNVSTLELGDSALYLCASSLVQTQIYNEQFFGPGTRLTVL.

The chain recombines TRBV6-1 with TRBJ2-7; 7 bases are a match to TRBD1. Unmatched junction bases numbered 8, after V lost 9 bases and J lost 0 bases. Germline CDR1 is MNHNS and CDR2 is SASEGT. This CDR3 spans 14 amino acids. The CDR3, as DNA: TGTGCCAGTCAGACAGGGCATAGCTCCTACGAGCAGTACTTC. Translating gives CASQTGHSSYEQYF.

The chain recombines TRBV7-8 with TRBJ1-5; D remains ambiguous. V shed 1 base and J shed 3 bases, with 4 bases lying between them. This CDR3 is built from 13 residues. The germline CDR1 and CDR2 sequences are SGHVS and FQNEAQ. The CDR3 is CASSLGTNQPQHF. The CDR3 coding sequence is TGTGCCAGCAGCTTAGGAACCAATCAGCCCCAGCATTTT. Full variable domain (outside the CDR3, taken from reference TRBV7-8 and TRBJ1-5): GAGVSQSPRYKVAKRGQDVALRCDPISGHVSLFWYQQALGQGPEFLTYFQNEAQLDKSGLPSDRFFAERPEGSVSTLKIQRTQQEDSAVYLCASSLGTNQPQHFGDGTRLSIL.

J is TRBJ1-2 and V is TRBV14; no reliable D call. Germline loops: CDR1 SGHDN, CDR2 FVKESK. CDR3 length: 13 amino acids. Trimming removed 5 bases at V and 2 bases at J, with 9 bases between. As DNA, the CDR3 is TGTGCCAGCAGCAGGACGCAAAACTATGGCTACACCTTC. Protein sequence: CASSRTQNYGYTF. Supplemented by reference TRBV14 and TRBJ1-2, the full variable domain reads EAGVTQFPSHSVIEKGQTVTLRCDPISGHDNLYWYRRVMGKEIKFLLHFVKESKQDESGMPNNRFLAERTGGTYSTLKVQPAELEDSGVYFCASSRTQNYGYTFGSGTRLTVV.

CDR3 bases: TGTGCCAGCTCACCAAAACAGGGGCCCCCCTACGAGCAGTACTTC. Amino acid sequence: CASSPKQGPPYEQYF. V gene TRBV18 combines with J gene TRBJ2-7; 7 bases line up with TRBD1. V was pared by 2 bases and J by 2 bases, with 6 bases of the junction left unmatched. The CDR3 is 15 residues long. The germline gives CDR1 KGHSH, CDR2 LQKENI.

About this clone itself: Given the absence of the conserved phenylalanine or tryptophan at the CDR3 end, a read error is likely. The DNA is omitted, as the CDR3 cannot be located on it reliably, and the CDR3 follows TCRdb's listing. V gene TRBV5-1 combines with J gene TRBJ2-7; the table's D call of TRBD1 was not tested on the DNA. Inclusive of both ends, the CDR3 amounts to 9 amino acids. Germline V gene sequence: CDR1 SGHRS, CDR2 YFSETQ. Here the CDR3 reads CASSPAVGA.

The chain links TRBV10-1 to TRBJ2-2; no clear D. The CDR3 has 10 amino acids. The germline gives CDR1 WNHNN, CDR2 SYGVQD (reference sequence). This CDR3 reads CVQLTGELFF. CDR3 DNA: TGCGTCCAGCTCACCGGGGAGCTGTTTTTT.

V is TRBV7-3 and J is TRBJ1-1; unclear D gene. The CDR3 is 13 amino acids. V was pared by 2 bases and J by 1 base, with 5 bases between. The germline V gene has CDR1 SGHTA and CDR2 FQGTGA. CDR3 bases: TGTGCCAGCAGCTTACAACCGAACACTGAAGCTTTCTTT. It encodes CASSLQPNTEAFF. The whole variable domain, remainder taken from reference TRBV7-3 and TRBJ1-1, is GAGVSQTPSNKVTEKGKYVELRCDPISGHTALYWYRQSLGQGPEFLIYFQGTGAADDSGLPNDRFFAVRPEGSVSTLKIQRTERGDSAVYLCASSLQPNTEAFFGQGTRLTVV.

This chain joins TRBV5-1 and TRBJ2-3; 7 bases agree with TRBD2. Trimming at V came to 5 bases and at J to 2 bases, leaving 8 bases not matched to a gene. CDR1 SGHRS and CDR2 YFSETQ come from the germline V gene. CDR3 length: 15 residues. This CDR3 reads CASRTPSGPTDTQYF. The CDR3 coding sequence is TGCGCCAGCAGAACTCCTAGCGGACCCACAGATACGCAGTATTTT.

The CDR3 here is CASGLEANTEAFF. As DNA, the CDR3 is TGTGCTAGTGGTTTGGAGGCCAACACTGAAGCTTTCTTT. The chain links TRBV12-5 to TRBJ1-1; D uncertain. The CDR3 extends over 13 amino acids. V dropped 1 base and J dropped 2 bases, with 5 bases sitting between them. Germline V gene lookup returns CDR1 LGHNT and CDR2 FRNRAP.

V usage is TRBV7-9 and J usage is TRBJ2-3; TRBD2 is a possible D gene (5 bases). The CDR3 consists of 12 residues. V lost 4 bases and J lost 4, with 6 bases in between. Germline V gives CDR1 SEHNR, CDR2 FQNEAQ (reference sequence). The CDR3 DNA is TGTGCCAGCAGCTGGACTGCAGATACGCAGTATTTT. Translation: CASSWTADTQYF.

The CDR3 loop reads CASSPRWGLQETQYF. CDR3 coding DNA: TGTGCCAGCAGTCCAAGGTGGGGGTTACAAGAGACCCAGTACTTC. The gene calls are TRBV7-9 and TRBJ2-5; D assignment may be TRBD1 or TRBD2 (5 bases each). V gave up 6 bases and J gave up 2 bases, with 16 bases separating them. Germline V gives CDR1 SEHNR, CDR2 FQNEAQ (reference sequence). The CDR3 length is 15 residues. The whole variable domain, remainder taken from reference TRBV7-9 and TRBJ2-5, is DTGVSQNPRHKITKRGQNVTFRCDPISEHNRLYWYRQTLGQGPEFLTYFQNEAQLEKSRLLSDRFSAERPKGSFSTLEIQRTEQGDSAMYLCASSPRWGLQETQYFGPGTRLLVL.

The chain joins TRBV10-1 to TRBJ2-5; 15 bases match TRBD2. V dropped 2 bases and J dropped 2; count of bases not matched to a gene: 12. The CDR3 is 20 amino acids. The germline CDR1 and CDR2 sequences are WNHNN and SYGVQD (reference sequence). The CDR3 DNA follows: TGCGCCAGCAGTGAGCCCCGGACTAGCGGGAGGGCCCTTTCACAAGAGACCCAGTACTTC. Protein sequence: CASSEPRTSGRALSQETQYF.

The chain uses TRBV4-2 and TRBJ1-5, with D uncertain. Germline V gene sequence: CDR1 LGHNA, CDR2 YNFKEQ. V gave up 4 bases and J gave up 3 bases, with 13 bases separating them. The length of the CDR3 is 15 residues. CDR3 region: CASSPEWENNQPQHF. CDR3 nucleotide sequence: TGTGCCAGCAGCCCCGAGTGGGAAAACAATCAGCCCCAGCATTTT.

V usage is TRBV20-1 and J usage is TRBJ2-7; D gene unclear. Germline values: CDR1 DFQATT, CDR2 SNEGSKA (reference sequence). CDR3 length equals 11 residues. Trimming took 4 bases from V and 3 from J, leaving 7 bases between them. CDR3 protein: CSAIDGYEQYF. The DNA of the CDR3 is TGCAGTGCTATTGATGGCTACGAGCAGTACTTC.

The sample holds a few counts of this clone. V and J are TRBV7-2 and TRBJ2-3; D is perhaps TRBD2 (5 bases). The CDR3 has 18 residues. The germline V gene has CDR1 SGHTA and CDR2 FQGNSA. V dropped 5 bases and J dropped 4 bases, with 25 bases sitting between them. The CDR3 protein is CASSKEGVRRGAADTQYF. The CDR3 DNA reads as TGTGCCAGCAGCAAAGAAGGTGTAAGGCGAGGAGCGGCAGATACGCAGTATTTT.

The rearrangement joins TRBV7-2 to TRBJ2-2, with D unclear. Between the trimmed V and J ends, which lost 8 bases and 3 bases, there was a span of 4 bases. This CDR3 contains 11 residues. CDR1 and CDR2 (germline): SGHTA, FQGNSA. This chain's CDR3 is CASSYTGELFF. The CDR3, as DNA: TGTGCCAGCTCATACACCGGGGAGCTGTTTTTT. Full variable domain (missing parts from reference TRBV7-2 and TRBJ2-2): GAGVSQSPSNKVTEKGKDVELRCDPISGHTALYWYRQSLGQGLEFLIYFQGNSAPDKSGLPSDRFSAERTGGSVSTLTIQRTQQEDSAVYLCASSYTGELFFGEGSRLTVL.

The CDR3 coding sequence is TGTGCCAGCAGCCCCACCTCGGGACAGAGCCGCTACGAGCAGTACTTC. It specifies CASSPTSGQSRYEQYF. The chain links TRBV9 to TRBJ2-7; 7 nucleotides match TRBD1. The ends lost 4 bases at V and 3 bases at J; junction bases unmatched: 13. Germline V gene data show CDR1 as SGDLS and CDR2 as YYNGEE. The CDR3 sequence is 16 residues long.

This chain uses TRBV9 with TRBJ1-4; no clear D. The CDR3 is made up of 16 amino acids. Trimming stripped 2 bases from V and 0 bases from J, with 11 bases between. Germline CDR1 SGDLS, CDR2 YYNGEE. The CDR3 DNA is TGTGCCAGCAGCGTCGGAGGCGGTTCAACTAATGAAAAACTGTTTTTT. Amino acid sequence: CASSVGGGSTNEKLFF.

This chain connects TRBV25-1 to TRBJ2-1; tentatively, D is TRBD2 (5 bases). Trimming removed 2 bases at V and 3 bases at J, with 8 bases between. The CDR3 loop spans 14 amino acids. Germline V gives CDR1 MGHDK, CDR2 SYGVNS. The CDR3: CASSERGNYNEQFF. The CDR3 bases are TGTGCCAGCAGTGAAAGAGGGAACTACAATGAGCAGTTCTTC.

The V call is TRBV11-2, the J call TRBJ2-1; 9 nucleotides agree with TRBD1. The CDR3 has 15 amino acids. Trimming cost V 1 base and J 7 bases; bases outside gene matches: 5. CDR1 and CDR2 from the germline V gene are SGHAT and FQNNGV. In DNA form, the CDR3 reads TGTGCCAGCAGCTTAGGGACAGGGGAGTGGAATGAGCAGTTCTTC. Its protein product is CASSLGTGEWNEQFF.

The chain joins TRBV7-2 to TRBJ2-3; TRBD2 matches at 9 bases. This CDR3 has 14 amino acids. V trimming: 5 bases; J trimming: 5 bases; junction bases outside the gene matches: 5. The V gene's germline CDR1 is SGHTA and CDR2 FQGNSA. This CDR3 is CASSVGLAGDTQYF. The CDR3 coding sequence is TGTGCCAGCAGCGTGGGACTAGCAGGAGATACGCAGTATTTT.

The chain joins TRBV27 to TRBJ2-7; D gene uncertain. The CDR3 has 9 residues. V lost 8 bases, J lost 4 bases, and 3 bases lay in between. Germline V gives CDR1 MNHEY, CDR2 SMNVEV (reference sequence). This CDR3 is CASGYEQYF. The DNA for the CDR3 is TGTGCCAGCGGGTACGAGCAGTACTTC.

This clone was seen only once. The chain is built from TRBV6-5 and TRBJ1-6; TRBD1 might be the D (6 bases). The CDR3 loop spans 15 amino acids. The V and J ends lost 6 bases and 6 bases respectively, with 15 bases between them. The germline V gene encodes CDR1 MNHEY and CDR2 SVGAGI. In DNA form, the CDR3 reads TGTGCCAGCAGCCCTAAAGGGGGGGTTAATTCACCCCTCCACTTT. Amino acid sequence: CASSPKGGVNSPLHF.

The V gene is TRBV6-5, the J gene TRBJ2-4; the D gene is possibly TRBD2 (6 bases). Looked up from germline, CDR1 is MNHEY and CDR2 is SVGAGI. Trimming took 6 bases from V and 6 from J, leaving 12 bases between them. CDR3 size: 13 residues. CDR3 in DNA: TGTGCCAGCAGGGGGGGACCGGGAAACATTCAGTACTTC. Its protein is CASRGGPGNIQYF.

The V and J genes are TRBV7-3 and TRBJ2-1; no clear D gene. The CDR3 covers 11 residues. V dropped 4 bases and J dropped 7 bases, with 5 bases sitting between them. Germline CDR1 reads SGHTA; CDR2 reads FQGTGA. The CDR3 is CASSSPNEQFF. The DNA for the CDR3 is TGTGCCAGCAGCTCGCCAAATGAGCAGTTCTTC.

The chain has TRBV7-2 and TRBJ2-7; tentative D call: TRBD1 (6 bases). The CDR3 is 13 residues long. V was trimmed by 3 bases and J by 3 bases, leaving 9 bases between them. Germline CDR1 SGHTA, CDR2 FQGNSA. The CDR3 DNA sequence: TGTGCCAGCAGCTTTGGACAGCGCTACGAGCAGTACTTC. Translated: CASSFGQRYEQYF. Variable domain in full (rest from reference TRBV7-2 and TRBJ2-7): GAGVSQSPSNKVTEKGKDVELRCDPISGHTALYWYRQSLGQGLEFLIYFQGNSAPDKSGLPSDRFSAERTGGSVSTLTIQRTQQEDSAVYLCASSFGQRYEQYFGPGTRLTVT.

V usage is TRBV7-2 and J usage is TRBJ2-5; TRBD1 agrees at 8 bases. With V trimmed by 5 bases and J by 9 bases, 11 bases remained unmatched. The CDR3 runs to 14 residues. Germline V CDR1 and CDR2: SGHTA, FQGNSA. The CDR3 here is CASSHRLQGEAQYF. The CDR3 DNA reads TGTGCCAGCAGCCACCGACTACAGGGGGAGGCCCAGTACTTC.

This chain connects TRBV2 to TRBJ1-1, with 11 nucleotides matching TRBD1. The CDR3 has 15 amino acids. V was pared by 4 bases and J by 5 bases, with 6 bases of the junction left unmatched. CDR1 is SNHLY and CDR2 is FYNNEI in the germline V gene. For the CDR3, the DNA is TGTGCCAGCAGTGTGGACAGGGGGCTATTTACTGAAGCTTTCTTT. Translated, it gives CASSVDRGLFTEAFF.